Listed here are 14 T cell receptor beta chains from one sample, sequenced in a study of blood T cell repertoires in COVID-19. Sequencing was performed with immunoSEQ multiplex PCR; in TCRdb, only in-frame clones are kept and a portion is missing. The table records under 500,000 clones, nearly 90% of them present only once. Material: PBMCs or T cells enriched from blood (not recorded which). These receptors were obtained from a woman between 18 and 29 years old with acute COVID-19.

The J gene is TRBJ1-1, the V gene TRBV19, with D possibly TRBD1 on 5 matching bases. The CDR3 contains 15 residues. The V gene lost 4 bases and the J gene lost 9 bases, with 21 bases spanning the gap. Per the germline V gene, CDR1 is LNHDA and CDR2 is SQIVND (reference sequence). The CDR3 coding sequence is TGTGCCAGTAGTACGGGGGGTGCTGCGCTTGCCAAAGCTTTCTTT. It encodes CASSTGGAALAKAFF.

This clone was seen a handful of times. This chain uses TRBV15 with TRBJ1-2, with 9 positions matching TRBD1. V lost 0 bases, J lost 8 bases, and 7 bases stayed unmatched. Germline V gene lookup returns CDR1 LNHNV and CDR2 YYDKDF (reference sequence). The CDR3 totals 15 residues. The CDR3 sequence is CATSREQGAGEGYTF. For the CDR3, the DNA is TGTGCCACCAGCAGAGAACAGGGGGCGGGCGAGGGCTACACCTTC.

This clone has a handful of counts. V is TRBV20-1 and J is TRBJ1-1; possibly TRBD1 for D (6 bases). Trimming took 3 bases from V and 2 from J, leaving 10 bases between them. CDR1 and CDR2 (germline): DFQATT, SNEGSKA (reference sequence). CDR3 size: 13 residues. The CDR3 here is CSASRGINTEAFF. DNA of the CDR3: TGCAGTGCTAGTAGGGGGATAAACACTGAAGCTTTCTTT.

This clone was picked up a small number of times. The junction does not match germline at one end; this may be a read error. V and J are TRBV5-5 and TRBJ1-2, with no clear D. Germline V lookup: CDR1 SGHKS, CDR2 YYEKEE (reference sequence). The CDR3 has 12 amino acids. The CDR3: CASSSRTGDSGF. The CDR3 DNA reads TGTGCCAGCAGCTCCCGGACTGGGGATAGCGGCTTC.

J is TRBJ1-5 and V is TRBV20-1; D may be TRBD1 (5 bases). V lost 3 bases and J lost 3, with 15 bases in between. Germline V gene sequence: CDR1 DFQATT, CDR2 SNEGSKA (reference sequence). This CDR3 is built from 15 residues. The DNA for the CDR3 is TGCAGTGCTAGTTCTTGGTCCAGGGTCAATCAGCCCCAGCATTTT. Protein sequence: CSASSWSRVNQPQHF.

The rearrangement uses TRBV11-2 and TRBJ1-3, with unresolved D. V was pared by 6 bases and J by 5 bases, with 5 bases between. The CDR3 sequence is 11 residues long. Germline values: CDR1 SGHAT, CDR2 FQNNGV. CDR3 nucleotide sequence: TGTGCCAGCAGTGTTAGAAACACCATATATTTT. Its protein product is CASSVRNTIYF.

This chain's CDR3 is CASSLASGEYNEQFF. CDR3 DNA: TGTGCCAGCAGCTTAGCTAGCGGGGAATACAATGAGCAGTTCTTC. V is TRBV7-2 and J is TRBJ2-1; TRBD2 agrees at 8 bases. Germline assignment: CDR1 SGHTA and CDR2 FQGNSA. The junction had 2 bases not matched to a gene; V was cut back by 0 bases and J by 4 bases. The CDR3 is 15 amino acids. The whole variable domain, remainder taken from reference TRBV7-2 and TRBJ2-1, is GAGVSQSPSNKVTEKGKDVELRCDPISGHTALYWYRQSLGQGLEFLIYFQGNSAPDKSGLPSDRFSAERTGGSVSTLTIQRTQQEDSAVYLCASSLASGEYNEQFFGPGTRLTVL.

This chain connects TRBV19 to TRBJ2-2, with D maybe TRBD1 (6 bases). Trimming stripped 5 bases from V and 1 base from J, with 8 bases between. The CDR3 loop spans 14 amino acids. The V gene's germline CDR1 is LNHDA and CDR2 SQIVND (reference sequence). Here the CDR3 DNA reads TGTGCCAGTAGTTTGACAGGGAACACCGGGGAGCTGTTTTTT. Protein: CASSLTGNTGELFF.

The chain employs TRBV27 and TRBJ2-5, with D possibly being TRBD2 (7 bases). The CDR3 is 14 residues long. Looked up from germline, CDR1 is MNHEY and CDR2 is SMNVEV (reference sequence). Trimming removed 5 bases from V and 6 bases from J, with 16 bases in between. CDR3 coding DNA: TGTGCCAGCAGTGACAGGACTAGGGTTCAGACCCAGTACTTC. This sequence encodes CASSDRTRVQTQYF.

The V gene is TRBV4-1, the J gene TRBJ1-1, with D unclear. The ends were cut back, 1 base at V and 3 bases at J, with 9 bases in the middle. Germline V CDR1 and CDR2: MGHRA, YSYEKL. This CDR3 comprises 14 residues. The CDR3 bases are TGCGCCAGCAGCCAAGTTCTAGCGGACACTGAAGCTTTCTTT. Its translation: CASSQVLADTEAFF.

The chain recombines TRBV19 with TRBJ2-7, with no clear D. Trimming pared 4 bases from V and 2 bases from J, leaving 12 bases between. The CDR3 totals 14 residues. CDR1 is LNHDA and CDR2 is SQIVND in the germline V gene (reference sequence). CDR3 amino acids: CASSTIAGPYEQYF. The CDR3 DNA reads as TGTGCCAGTAGTACAATCGCTGGGCCCTACGAGCAGTACTTC. Full variable domain (rest looked up from reference TRBV19 and TRBJ2-7): DGGITQSPKYLFRKEGQNVTLSCEQNLNHDAMYWYRQDPGQGLRLIYYSQIVNDFQKGDIAEGYSVSREKKESFPLTVTSAQKNPTAFYLCASSTIAGPYEQYFGPGTRLTVT.

V is TRBV2 and J is TRBJ2-2; a possible D gene is TRBD1 (7 bases). The CDR3 is 13 residues long. Per the germline V gene, CDR1 is SNHLY and CDR2 is FYNNEI. Trimming removed 8 bases at V and 5 bases at J, with 12 bases between. CDR3 amino acids: CASQGGGTGELFF. The CDR3 nucleotides are TGTGCCAGCCAGGGGGGAGGTACCGGGGAGCTGTTTTTT.

The J gene is TRBJ2-7, the V gene TRBV28; TRBD2 matches at 9 bases. The CDR3 is made up of 16 amino acids. CDR1 is MDHEN, CDR2 SYDVKM, per germline. The junction had 11 bases not matched to a gene; V was cut back by 6 bases and J by 2 bases. Here the CDR3 reads CASRWTAGGLTYEQYF. DNA for the CDR3: TGTGCCAGCAGGTGGACAGCGGGAGGCCTAACCTACGAGCAGTACTTC.

There are a few counts of this clone. The rearrangement joins TRBV2 to TRBJ1-5; 9 bases agree with TRBD1. V dropped 3 bases and J dropped 3; count of bases not matched to a gene: 9. Germline CDR1 reads SNHLY; CDR2 reads FYNNEI. The CDR3 totals 17 residues. This chain's CDR3 is CASSDKKGTGYNQPQHF. CDR3 DNA sequence: TGTGCCAGCAGTGATAAAAAGGGGACAGGGTACAATCAGCCCCAGCATTTT.